The present TCR beta chain was sequenced within a study of response to subunit inactivated influenza vaccine. TCRdb redid the calling of the RT-PCR reads with MiXCR, one entry per CDR3 protein. The data hold approximately 500,000 distinct CDR3 sequences, with 20% to 25% observed a single time. V lost 4 bases and J lost 4, with 13 bases in between. The germline V gene has CDR1 GTSNPN and CDR2 SVGIG (reference sequence). This CDR3 region has 13 residues. These data were also filed under a second study, of T cells expressing NK-cell markers. That publication notes: What made the TCR beta cDNA was 5'RACE template switching with UMIs.

The chain uses TRBV30 and TRBJ2-5; D tentatively fits TRBD1 or TRBD2 (5 bases each). The clonotype comes from a man aged 50 to 59 who received an inactivated influenza vaccine. Sequencing used CD4+ T cells sorted from PBMCs, obtained roughly 13 days after vaccination. The DNA of the CDR3 is TGTGCCTGGAATGGGGGTTTGGGAGAGACCCAGTACTTC. It specifies CAWNGGLGETQYF.